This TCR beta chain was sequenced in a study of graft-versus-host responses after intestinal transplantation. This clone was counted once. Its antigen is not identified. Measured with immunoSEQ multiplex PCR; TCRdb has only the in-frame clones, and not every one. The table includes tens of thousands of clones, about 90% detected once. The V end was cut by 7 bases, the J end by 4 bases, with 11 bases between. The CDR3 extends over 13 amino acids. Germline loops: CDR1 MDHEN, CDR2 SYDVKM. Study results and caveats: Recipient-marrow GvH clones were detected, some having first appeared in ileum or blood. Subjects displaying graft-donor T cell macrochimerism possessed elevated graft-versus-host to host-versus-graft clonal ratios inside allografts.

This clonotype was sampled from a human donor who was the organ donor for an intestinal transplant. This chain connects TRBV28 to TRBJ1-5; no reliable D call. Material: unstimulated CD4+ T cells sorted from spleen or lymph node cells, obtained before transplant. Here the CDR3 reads CASNIVNNQPQHF. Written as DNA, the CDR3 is TGTGCCAGCAACATAGTAAATAATCAGCCCCAGCATTTT. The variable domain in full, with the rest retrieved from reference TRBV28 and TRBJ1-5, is DVKVTQSSRYLVKRTGEKVFLECVQDMDHENMFWYRQDPGLGLRLIYFSYDVKMKEKGDIPEGYSVSREKKERFSLILESASTNQTSMYLCASNIVNNQPQHFGDGTRLSIL.